The rows below give T cell receptor beta chains drawn from one sample of a study of blood T cell repertoires in COVID-19. Here immunoSEQ multiplex PCR was the method, and the copy in TCRdb shows in-frame clones only, minus some. The sample lists 15,000 to 20,000 clones, roughly 90% occurring once. Sequenced: peripheral blood. The receptor source for this set is a human donor in a cohort sampled during active COVID-19. Both conserved end residues are part of each CDR3. D genes are given only for firm matches. Clone size is not always given. Where it is, it says once, few, many or a class for expanded clones.

abundance: NA
j_gene: TRBJ2-3
v_gene: TRBV5-1
d_gene: TRBD2
CDR3nt: TGCGCCAGCAGCCTATGGGGAGGGTCGGGCACAGATACGCAGTATTTT
CDR3aa: CASSLWGGSGTDTQYF

abundance: NA
j_gene: TRBJ1-2
v_gene: TRBV3-1/TRBV3-2
d_gene: NA
CDR3nt: TGTGCCAGCAGCCGCGGCACGGCCGGCTACACCTTC
CDR3aa: CASSRGTAGYTF

abundance: NA
j_gene: TRBJ2-3
v_gene: TRBV27
d_gene: NA
CDR3nt: TGTGCCAGCAGAAGGGGAAGCACAGATACGCAGTATTTT
CDR3aa: CASRRGSTDTQYF

abundance: NA
j_gene: TRBJ1-6
v_gene: TRBV12-3/TRBV12-4
d_gene: NA
CDR3nt: TGTGCCAGCAGTGCGACTAGGGATTCACCCCTCCACTTT
CDR3aa: CASSATRDSPLHF

abundance: NA
j_gene: TRBJ1-3
v_gene: TRBV29-1
d_gene: NA
CDR3nt: TGCAGCGTTGAGCTTGACAGGACCAACTCTGGAAACACCATATATTTT
CDR3aa: CSVELDRTNSGNTIYF

abundance: NA
j_gene: TRBJ2-5
v_gene: TRBV11-3
d_gene: NA
CDR3nt: TGTGCCAGCAGCAAACTAGGGGGAGAGACCCAGTACTTC
CDR3aa: CASSKLGGETQYF

abundance: NA
j_gene: TRBJ2-7
v_gene: TRBV6-5
d_gene: NA
CDR3nt: TGTGCCAGCAGCCAAACAGTTCCCTCCTACGAGCAGTACTTC
CDR3aa: CASSQTVPSYEQYF

abundance: NA
j_gene: TRBJ2-1
v_gene: TRBV5-1
d_gene: TRBD2
CDR3nt: TGCGCCAGCAGCTTTGTCCTAGCGGGGGGGCCGGGTGAGCAGTTCTTC
CDR3aa: CASSFVLAGGPGEQFF

abundance: NA
j_gene: TRBJ1-1
v_gene: TRBV18
d_gene: TRBD1
CDR3nt: TGTGCCAGCTCACTCGGGACAGTCTCTGAAGCTTTCTTT
CDR3aa: CASSLGTVSEAFF

abundance: NA
j_gene: TRBJ1-1
v_gene: TRBV11-2
d_gene: NA
CDR3nt: TGTGCCAGCAGATCTAACGGCGGCTTCCCTGAAGCTTTCTTT
CDR3aa: CASRSNGGFPEAFF

abundance: NA
j_gene: TRBJ1-6
v_gene: TRBV19
d_gene: TRBD1
CDR3nt: TGTGCCAGTAGTGTTGGGACAGGGGGCAGTTCACCCCTCCACTTT
CDR3aa: CASSVGTGGSSPLHF

abundance: once
j_gene: TRBJ1-1
v_gene: TRBV27
d_gene: NA
CDR3nt: TGTGCCAGCAGTCTTCTGGGGGCGGGAGTTGAAGCTTTCTTT
CDR3aa: CASSLLGAGVEAFF

abundance: NA
j_gene: TRBJ1-2
v_gene: TRBV19
d_gene: NA
CDR3nt: TGTGCCAGTAGGGAACCAGGGCGTAGCTATGGCTACACCTTC
CDR3aa: CASREPGRSYGYTF

abundance: NA
j_gene: TRBJ2-3
v_gene: TRBV5-4
d_gene: NA
CDR3nt: TGTGCCAGCAGCTTGTCGTCAGATACGCAGTATTTT
CDR3aa: CASSLSSDTQYF

abundance: NA
j_gene: TRBJ2-3
v_gene: TRBV13
d_gene: NA
CDR3nt: TGTGCCAGCAGCTTACAGGCTGGGGGGACAGATACGCAGTATTTT
CDR3aa: CASSLQAGGTDTQYF

abundance: once
j_gene: TRBJ1-4
v_gene: TRBV7-2
d_gene: NA
CDR3nt: TGTGCCAGCAGCACCCAGGGTACAACTAATGAAAAACTGTTTTTT
CDR3aa: CASSTQGTTNEKLFF

abundance: NA
j_gene: TRBJ1-5
v_gene: TRBV19
d_gene: TRBD1
CDR3nt: TGTGCCAGTAGTGTCACAGGGGTCGGCAATCAGCCCCAGCATTTT
CDR3aa: CASSVTGVGNQPQHF

abundance: NA
j_gene: TRBJ1-4
v_gene: TRBV6-5
d_gene: NA
CDR3nt: TGTGCCAGCGCCGGGACAACTACTAATGAAAAACTGTTTTTT
CDR3aa: CASAGTTTNEKLFF

abundance: NA
j_gene: TRBJ2-2
v_gene: TRBV5-6
d_gene: TRBD1
CDR3nt: TGTGCCAGCAGCCTCCGGGACAGAAGAACCGGGGAGCTGTTTTTT
CDR3aa: CASSLRDRRTGELFF

abundance: NA
j_gene: TRBJ2-5
v_gene: TRBV6-2/TRBV6-3
d_gene: TRBD2
CDR3nt: TGTGCCAGCAGTTACGACCGGGGGGGCGGAAAGACCCAGTACTTC
CDR3aa: CASSYDRGGGKTQYF

abundance: NA
j_gene: TRBJ2-1
v_gene: TRBV4-2
d_gene: TRBD2
CDR3nt: TGTGCCAGCAGCCAAGCCCGGACTAGCACCCACAATGAGCAGTTCTTC
CDR3aa: CASSQARTSTHNEQFF

abundance: NA
j_gene: TRBJ2-3
v_gene: TRBV10-3
d_gene: TRBD1
CDR3nt: TGTGCCTCCCTAGACAGGGTCACAGATACGCAGTATTTT
CDR3aa: CASLDRVTDTQYF

abundance: NA
j_gene: TRBJ2-3
v_gene: TRBV3-1/TRBV3-2
d_gene: TRBD2
CDR3nt: TGTGCCAGCAGCCAAGAGTCTAGCGGGGTTAGCACAGATACGCAGTATTTT
CDR3aa: CASSQESSGVSTDTQYF

abundance: NA
j_gene: TRBJ2-5
v_gene: TRBV11-2
d_gene: TRBD2
CDR3nt: TGTGCCAGCAGCTCCGCCCGACTAGCCCGACAAGAGACCCAGTACTTC
CDR3aa: CASSSARLARQETQYF

abundance: NA
j_gene: TRBJ2-5
v_gene: TRBV7-2
d_gene: NA
CDR3nt: TGTGCCAGCAGCCCTGGGACACCACAAGAGACCCAGTACTTC
CDR3aa: CASSPGTPQETQYF

abundance: NA
j_gene: TRBJ2-7
v_gene: TRBV4-1
d_gene: TRBD1
CDR3nt: TGCGCCAGCAGCCAACAGGGACAGGGGGACGAGCAGTACTTC
CDR3aa: CASSQQGQGDEQYF

abundance: NA
j_gene: TRBJ2-7
v_gene: TRBV27
d_gene: NA
CDR3nt: TGTGCCAGCAGCGCCCAGGAAGACTACGAGCAGTACTTC
CDR3aa: CASSAQEDYEQYF

abundance: NA
j_gene: TRBJ2-2
v_gene: TRBV19
d_gene: TRBD2
CDR3nt: TGTGCCAGTGGCCTTTGGGGACTAGAAGAAGGGGAGCTGTTTTTT
CDR3aa: CASGLWGLEEGELFF

abundance: NA
j_gene: TRBJ2-1
v_gene: TRBV12-3/TRBV12-4
d_gene: NA
CDR3nt: TGTGCCAGCAGTTCATTTACAGGGAATGAGCAGTTCTTC
CDR3aa: CASSSFTGNEQFF

abundance: once
j_gene: TRBJ2-3
v_gene: TRBV11-2
d_gene: TRBD2
CDR3nt: TGTGCCAGCAGCTTCGCAGCGGGGCGCACAGATACGCAGTATTTT
CDR3aa: CASSFAAGRTDTQYF

abundance: NA
j_gene: TRBJ2-1
v_gene: TRBV5-1
d_gene: TRBD2
CDR3nt: TGCGCCAGCAGCTTGGCTAGCGGGGGGGGAAATGAGCAGTTCTTC
CDR3aa: CASSLASGGGNEQFF

abundance: NA
j_gene: TRBJ2-7
v_gene: TRBV7-8
d_gene: TRBD1
CDR3nt: TGTGCCAGCAGTGGGTCGGGGACAGGCTTCATTCATTCCTACGAGCAGTACTTC
CDR3aa: CASSGSGTGFIHSYEQYF

abundance: NA
j_gene: TRBJ2-1
v_gene: TRBV11-2
d_gene: TRBD2
CDR3nt: TGTGCCAGCAGCCCGCGGGGGAGAGGGTGGGTGCAGTTCTTC
CDR3aa: CASSPRGRGWVQFF

abundance: NA
j_gene: TRBJ1-2
v_gene: TRBV19
d_gene: NA
CDR3nt: TGTGCCAGTAGTATGTTTAACCGGGAGCGTAGTGGCTACACCTTC
CDR3aa: CASSMFNRERSGYTF

abundance: NA
j_gene: TRBJ1-6
v_gene: TRBV7-6
d_gene: TRBD1
CDR3nt: TGTGCCAGCAGCTTGGCCGGACAGGGCAATTCACCCCTCCACTTT
CDR3aa: CASSLAGQGNSPLHF

abundance: NA
j_gene: TRBJ2-1
v_gene: TRBV25-1
d_gene: NA
CDR3nt: TGTGCCAGCAGTGAATCGAGAGCCGTCTACAATGAGCAGTTCTTC
CDR3aa: CASSESRAVYNEQFF

abundance: NA
j_gene: TRBJ2-4
v_gene: TRBV30
d_gene: TRBD1
CDR3nt: TGTGCCTGGACAGAGGACAGGCTAGCCAAAAACATTCAGTACTTC
CDR3aa: CAWTEDRLAKNIQYF

abundance: NA
j_gene: TRBJ1-2
v_gene: TRBV6-5
d_gene: TRBD1
CDR3nt: TGTGCCAGCAGTTATGGGACAGGCAACTATGGCTACACCTTC
CDR3aa: CASSYGTGNYGYTF

abundance: NA
j_gene: TRBJ2-7
v_gene: TRBV12-3/TRBV12-4
d_gene: NA
CDR3nt: TGTGCCAGCAGCGCAGGGATCCACGAGCAGTACTTC
CDR3aa: CASSAGIHEQYF

abundance: NA
j_gene: TRBJ2-1
v_gene: TRBV24-1
d_gene: TRBD1
CDR3nt: TGTGCCACCAGTGATCGGACAGGGGGCTTTTTGGATGAGCAGTTCTTC
CDR3aa: CATSDRTGGFLDEQFF

abundance: few
j_gene: TRBJ2-7
v_gene: TRBV12-5
d_gene: NA
CDR3nt: TGTGCTAGTGGGCGCGGGACAGACGAGCAGTACTTC
CDR3aa: CASGRGTDEQYF

abundance: NA
j_gene: TRBJ2-1
v_gene: TRBV3-1/TRBV3-2
d_gene: NA
CDR3nt: TGTGCCAGCAGCCAAGGAAAGCGCGGCACGAAGCAGTTCTTC
CDR3aa: CASSQGKRGTKQFF

abundance: NA
j_gene: TRBJ1-1
v_gene: TRBV29-1
d_gene: NA
CDR3nt: TGCAGCGTCGGTCGACCAGGTACGAACACTGAAGCTTTCTTT
CDR3aa: CSVGRPGTNTEAFF

abundance: NA
j_gene: TRBJ1-4
v_gene: TRBV18
d_gene: TRBD1
CDR3nt: TGTGCCAGCTCACCCAGGACAGGGCCTAATGAAAAACTGTTTTTT
CDR3aa: CASSPRTGPNEKLFF

abundance: NA
j_gene: TRBJ1-1
v_gene: TRBV5-4
d_gene: NA
CDR3nt: TGTGCCAGCAGCTTGCCGGGACAAAAAAACACTGAAGCTTTCTTT
CDR3aa: CASSLPGQKNTEAFF

abundance: NA
j_gene: TRBJ2-7
v_gene: TRBV25-1
d_gene: NA
CDR3nt: TGTGCCAGCGGGGGCATCGACGAGCAGTACTTC
CDR3aa: CASGGIDEQYF

abundance: few
j_gene: TRBJ2-7
v_gene: TRBV3-1/TRBV3-2
d_gene: TRBD1
CDR3nt: TGTGCCAGCAGAAACTACCGGGACAGGGTCTACGAGCAGTACTTC
CDR3aa: CASRNYRDRVYEQYF

abundance: few
j_gene: TRBJ1-1
v_gene: TRBV5-1
d_gene: NA
CDR3nt: TGCGCCAGCAGCCTTCAGGGGAACGCGGACACTGAAGCTTTCTTT
CDR3aa: CASSLQGNADTEAFF

abundance: few
j_gene: TRBJ2-7
v_gene: TRBV25-1
d_gene: NA
CDR3nt: TGTGCCAGCAGCACTGCCTACGAGCAGTACTTC
CDR3aa: CASSTAYEQYF

abundance: NA
j_gene: TRBJ2-3
v_gene: TRBV4-1
d_gene: NA
CDR3nt: TGCGCCAGCAGATTTGCAGGAACTAGCACAGATACGCAGTATTTT
CDR3aa: CASRFAGTSTDTQYF

abundance: NA
j_gene: TRBJ2-1
v_gene: TRBV4-2
d_gene: TRBD2
CDR3nt: TGTGCCAGCAGCCAAGATGCGACTAGCGGGGGCAATGAGCAGTTCTTC
CDR3aa: CASSQDATSGGNEQFF

abundance: NA
j_gene: TRBJ2-7
v_gene: TRBV20-1
d_gene: TRBD1
CDR3nt: TGCAGTGCTACAGGGGGCTACGAGCAGTACTTC
CDR3aa: CSATGGYEQYF

abundance: NA
j_gene: TRBJ2-5
v_gene: TRBV5-1
d_gene: TRBD2
CDR3nt: TGCGCCAGCAGCTTGGGCCTAGCGGGGGTTCTAGAGACCCAGTACTTC
CDR3aa: CASSLGLAGVLETQYF

abundance: NA
j_gene: TRBJ1-1
v_gene: TRBV20-1
d_gene: TRBD1
CDR3nt: TGCAGTGCTAGTCCGGCAGGGGGCACTGAAGCTTTCTTT
CDR3aa: CSASPAGGTEAFF

abundance: NA
j_gene: TRBJ1-5
v_gene: TRBV7-8
d_gene: NA
CDR3nt: TGTGCCAGCAGCTTATTGGTGACAGTTAATCAGCCCCAGCATTTT
CDR3aa: CASSLLVTVNQPQHF

abundance: NA
j_gene: TRBJ1-1
v_gene: TRBV6-5
d_gene: TRBD1
CDR3nt: TGTGCCAGCAGACGCAGGGGGATGAGGAACACTGAAGCTTTCTTT
CDR3aa: CASRRRGMRNTEAFF

abundance: NA
j_gene: TRBJ2-7
v_gene: TRBV6-5
d_gene: TRBD1
CDR3nt: TGTGCCAGCGGAGGAGGGGACAGGATTAACGAGCAGTACTTC
CDR3aa: CASGGGDRINEQYF